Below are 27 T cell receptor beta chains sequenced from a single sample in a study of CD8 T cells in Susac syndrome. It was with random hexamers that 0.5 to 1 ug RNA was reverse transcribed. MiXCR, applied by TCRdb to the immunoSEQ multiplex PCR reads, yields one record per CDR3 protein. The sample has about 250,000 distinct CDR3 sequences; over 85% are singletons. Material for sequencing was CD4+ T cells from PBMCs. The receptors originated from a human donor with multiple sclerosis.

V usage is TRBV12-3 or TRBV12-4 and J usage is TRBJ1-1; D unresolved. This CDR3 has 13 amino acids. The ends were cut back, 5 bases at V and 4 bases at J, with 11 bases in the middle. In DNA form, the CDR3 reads TGTGCCAGCAGTATCCTGACGGGCACTGAAGCTTTCTTT. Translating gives CASSILTGTEAFF.

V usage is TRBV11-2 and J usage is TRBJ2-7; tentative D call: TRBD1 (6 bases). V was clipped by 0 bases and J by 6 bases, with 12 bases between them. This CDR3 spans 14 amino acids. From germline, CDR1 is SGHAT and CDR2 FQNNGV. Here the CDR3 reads CASSLDPGVREQYF. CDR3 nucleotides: TGTGCCAGCAGCTTAGACCCAGGGGTCCGCGAGCAGTACTTC.

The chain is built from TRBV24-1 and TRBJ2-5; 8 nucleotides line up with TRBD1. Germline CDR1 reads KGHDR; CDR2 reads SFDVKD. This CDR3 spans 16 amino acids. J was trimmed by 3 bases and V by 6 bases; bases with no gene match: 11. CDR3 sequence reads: CATSRRDRTKKETQYF. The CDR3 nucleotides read TGTGCCACCAGTAGACGGGACAGGACCAAGAAAGAGACCCAGTACTTC.

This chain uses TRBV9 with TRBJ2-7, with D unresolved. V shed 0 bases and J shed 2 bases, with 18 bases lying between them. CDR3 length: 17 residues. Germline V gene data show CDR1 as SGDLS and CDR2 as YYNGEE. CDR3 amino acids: CASSVDGGAFLPYEQYF. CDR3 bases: TGTGCCAGCAGCGTAGATGGTGGCGCATTTCTTCCCTACGAGCAGTACTTC.

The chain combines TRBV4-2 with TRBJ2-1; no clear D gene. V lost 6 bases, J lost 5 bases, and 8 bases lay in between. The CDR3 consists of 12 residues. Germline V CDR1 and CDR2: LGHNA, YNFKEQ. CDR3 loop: CASSTKDNEQFF. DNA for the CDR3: TGTGCCAGCAGTACGAAGGACAATGAGCAGTTCTTC.

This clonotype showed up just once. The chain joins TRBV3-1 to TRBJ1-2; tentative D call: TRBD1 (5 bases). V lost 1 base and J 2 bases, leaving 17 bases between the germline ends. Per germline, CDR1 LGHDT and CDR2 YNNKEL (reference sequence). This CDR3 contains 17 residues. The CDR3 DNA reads TGTGCCAGCAGCCAAGGATGGGACCGAGGAATCAACTATGGCTACACCTTC. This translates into CASSQGWDRGINYGYTF.

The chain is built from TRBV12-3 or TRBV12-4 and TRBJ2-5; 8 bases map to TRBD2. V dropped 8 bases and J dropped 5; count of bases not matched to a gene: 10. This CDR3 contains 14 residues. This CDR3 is CASARGLVGETQYF. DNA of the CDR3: TGTGCCAGCGCCCGGGGACTAGTGGGCGAGACCCAGTACTTC.

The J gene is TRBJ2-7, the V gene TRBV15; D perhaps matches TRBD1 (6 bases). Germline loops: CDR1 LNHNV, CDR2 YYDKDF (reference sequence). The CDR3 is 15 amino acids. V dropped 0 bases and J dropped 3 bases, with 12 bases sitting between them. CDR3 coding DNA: TGTGCCACCAGCAGAGATCCGGGACAAATCTACGAGCAGTACGTC. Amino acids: CATSRDPGQIYEQYV.

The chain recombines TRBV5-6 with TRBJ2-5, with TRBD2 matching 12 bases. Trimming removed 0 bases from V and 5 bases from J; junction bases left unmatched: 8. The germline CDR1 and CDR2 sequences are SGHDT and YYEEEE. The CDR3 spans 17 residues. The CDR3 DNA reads TGTGCCAGCAGCTTGGCGCTAGCGGGGGGGCGTTTGGAGACCCAGTACTTC. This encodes CASSLALAGGRLETQYF.

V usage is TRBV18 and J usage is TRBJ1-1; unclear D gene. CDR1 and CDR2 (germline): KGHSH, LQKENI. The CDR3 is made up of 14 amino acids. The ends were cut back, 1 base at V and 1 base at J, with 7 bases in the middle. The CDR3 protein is CASSPQAGNTEAFF. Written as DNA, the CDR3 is TGTGCCAGCTCACCACAGGCGGGGAACACTGAAGCTTTCTTT.

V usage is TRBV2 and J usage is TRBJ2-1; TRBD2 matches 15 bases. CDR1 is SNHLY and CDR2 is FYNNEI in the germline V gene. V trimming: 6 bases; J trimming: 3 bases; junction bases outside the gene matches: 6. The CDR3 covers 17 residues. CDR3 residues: CASRGGLAGGVYNEQFF. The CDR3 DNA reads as TGTGCCAGCAGGGGAGGACTAGCGGGGGGGGTCTACAATGAGCAGTTCTTC.

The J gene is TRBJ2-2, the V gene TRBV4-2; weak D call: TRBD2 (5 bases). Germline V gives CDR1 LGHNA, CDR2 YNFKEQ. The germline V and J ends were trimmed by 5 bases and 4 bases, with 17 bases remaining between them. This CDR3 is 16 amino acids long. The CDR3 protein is CASSNNPGILTGELFF. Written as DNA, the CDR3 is TGTGCCAGCAGCAACAACCCCGGGATTCTCACCGGGGAGCTGTTTTTT.

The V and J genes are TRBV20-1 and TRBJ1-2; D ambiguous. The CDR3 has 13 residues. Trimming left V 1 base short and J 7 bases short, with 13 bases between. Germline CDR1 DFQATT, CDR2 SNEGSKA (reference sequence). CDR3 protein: CSARGEGELGYTF. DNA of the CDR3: TGCAGTGCTAGAGGCGAGGGAGAGCTTGGCTACACCTTC.

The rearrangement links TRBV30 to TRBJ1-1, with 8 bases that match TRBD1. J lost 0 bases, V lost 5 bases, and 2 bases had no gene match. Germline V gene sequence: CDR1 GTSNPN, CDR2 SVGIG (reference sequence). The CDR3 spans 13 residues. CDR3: CAWGDRLNTEAFF. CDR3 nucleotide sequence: TGTGCCTGGGGGGACAGGCTGAACACTGAAGCTTTCTTT.

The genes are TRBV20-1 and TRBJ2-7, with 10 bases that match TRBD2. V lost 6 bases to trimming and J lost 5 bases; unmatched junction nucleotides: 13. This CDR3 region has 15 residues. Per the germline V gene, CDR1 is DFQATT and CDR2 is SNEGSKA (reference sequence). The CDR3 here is CSAPPQLAGKNEQYF. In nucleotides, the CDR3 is TGCAGTGCCCCTCCCCAACTAGCGGGGAAGAACGAGCAGTACTTC.

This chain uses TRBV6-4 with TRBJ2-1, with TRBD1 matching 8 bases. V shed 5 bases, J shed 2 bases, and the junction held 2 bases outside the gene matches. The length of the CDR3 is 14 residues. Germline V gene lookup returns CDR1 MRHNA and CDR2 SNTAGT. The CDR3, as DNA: TGTGCCAGCAGTCAGGACAGGGCCTACAATGAGCAGTTCTTC. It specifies CASSQDRAYNEQFF.

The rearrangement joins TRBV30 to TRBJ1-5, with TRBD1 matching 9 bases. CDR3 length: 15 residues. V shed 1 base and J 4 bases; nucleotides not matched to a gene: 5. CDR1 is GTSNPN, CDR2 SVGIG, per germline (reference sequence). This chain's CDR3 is CAWSAGTGRNQPQHF. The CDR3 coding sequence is TGTGCCTGGAGTGCGGGGACAGGGCGAAATCAGCCCCAGCATTTT.

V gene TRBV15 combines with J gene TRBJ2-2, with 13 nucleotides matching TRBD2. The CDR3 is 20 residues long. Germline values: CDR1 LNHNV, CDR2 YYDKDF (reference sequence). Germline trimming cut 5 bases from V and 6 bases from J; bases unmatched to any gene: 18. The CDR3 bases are TGTGCCACCAGCCCTAAGACAGGACTAGCGGGAGTTAAGGCGGCCGGGGAGCTGTTTTTT. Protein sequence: CATSPKTGLAGVKAAGELFF.

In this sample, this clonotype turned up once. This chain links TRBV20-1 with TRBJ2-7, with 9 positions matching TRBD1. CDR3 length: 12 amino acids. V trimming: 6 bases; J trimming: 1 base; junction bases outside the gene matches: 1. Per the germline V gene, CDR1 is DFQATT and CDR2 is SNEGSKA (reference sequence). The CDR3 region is CSAGQGSYEQYF. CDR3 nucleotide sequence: TGCAGTGCAGGACAGGGGTCCTACGAGCAGTACTTC.

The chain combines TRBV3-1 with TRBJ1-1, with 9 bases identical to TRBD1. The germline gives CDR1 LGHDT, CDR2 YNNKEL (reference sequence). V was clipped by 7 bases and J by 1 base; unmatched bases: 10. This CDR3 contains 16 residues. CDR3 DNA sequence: TGTGCCAGCACTAGTTGGGGGGACAGGGCGAACACTGAAGCTTTCTTT. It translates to CASTSWGDRANTEAFF. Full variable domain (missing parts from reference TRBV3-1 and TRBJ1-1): DTAVSQTPKYLVTQMGNDKSIKCEQNLGHDTMYWYKQDSKKFLKIMFSYNNKELIINETVPNRFSPKSPDKAHLNLHINSLELGDSAVYFCASTSWGDRANTEAFFGQGTRLTVV.

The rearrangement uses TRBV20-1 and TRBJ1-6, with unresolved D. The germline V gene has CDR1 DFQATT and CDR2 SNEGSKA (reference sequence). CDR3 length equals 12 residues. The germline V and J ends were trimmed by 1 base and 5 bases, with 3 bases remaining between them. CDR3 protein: CSARGDNSPLHF. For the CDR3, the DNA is TGCAGTGCTAGAGGAGATAATTCACCCCTCCACTTT.

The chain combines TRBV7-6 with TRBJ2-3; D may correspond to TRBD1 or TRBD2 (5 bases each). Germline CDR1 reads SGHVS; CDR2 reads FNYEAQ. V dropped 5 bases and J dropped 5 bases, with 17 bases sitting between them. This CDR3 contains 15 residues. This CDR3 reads CASSLTRGVQDTQYF. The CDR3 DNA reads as TGTGCCAGCAGCCTAACCAGAGGGGTACAAGATACGCAGTATTTT.

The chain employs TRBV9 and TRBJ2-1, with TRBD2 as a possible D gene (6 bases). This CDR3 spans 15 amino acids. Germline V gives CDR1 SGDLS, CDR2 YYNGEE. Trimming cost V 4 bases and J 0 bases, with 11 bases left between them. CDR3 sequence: CASSLRDFSYNEQFF. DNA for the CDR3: TGTGCCAGCAGCCTCCGGGACTTCTCCTACAATGAGCAGTTCTTC.

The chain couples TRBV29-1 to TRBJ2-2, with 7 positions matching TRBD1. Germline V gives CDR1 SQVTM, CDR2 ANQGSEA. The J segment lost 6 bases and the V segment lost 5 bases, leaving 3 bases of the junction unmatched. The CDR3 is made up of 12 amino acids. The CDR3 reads CSVIGGPGELFF. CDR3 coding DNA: TGCAGCGTTATAGGGGGCCCCGGGGAGCTGTTTTTT.

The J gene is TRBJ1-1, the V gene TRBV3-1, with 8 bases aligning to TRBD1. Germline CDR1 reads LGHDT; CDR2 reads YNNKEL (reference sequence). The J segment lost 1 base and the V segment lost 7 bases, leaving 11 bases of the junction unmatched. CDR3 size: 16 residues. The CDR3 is CASKAGTGTGNTEAFF. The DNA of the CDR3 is TGTGCCAGCAAGGCGGGCACGGGGACAGGGAACACTGAAGCTTTCTTT.

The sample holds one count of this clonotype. The CDR3, as DNA: TGTGCCTGGAGTGTATTGAGGGTTGGGCGGAATTCACCCCTCCACTTT. Protein: CAWSVLRVGRNSPLHF. This chain links TRBV30 with TRBJ1-6; D not certain. The germline V gene has CDR1 GTSNPN and CDR2 SVGIG (reference sequence). CDR3 length: 16 amino acids. Deletions cut 0 bases from V and 7 bases from J, with 16 bases between.

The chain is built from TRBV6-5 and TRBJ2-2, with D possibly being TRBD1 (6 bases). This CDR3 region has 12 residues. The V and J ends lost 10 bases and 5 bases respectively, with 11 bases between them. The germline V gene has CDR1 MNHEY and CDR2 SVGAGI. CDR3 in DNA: TGTGCCACAGGGGCTCGGACCGGGGAGCTGTTTTTT. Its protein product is CATGARTGELFF.